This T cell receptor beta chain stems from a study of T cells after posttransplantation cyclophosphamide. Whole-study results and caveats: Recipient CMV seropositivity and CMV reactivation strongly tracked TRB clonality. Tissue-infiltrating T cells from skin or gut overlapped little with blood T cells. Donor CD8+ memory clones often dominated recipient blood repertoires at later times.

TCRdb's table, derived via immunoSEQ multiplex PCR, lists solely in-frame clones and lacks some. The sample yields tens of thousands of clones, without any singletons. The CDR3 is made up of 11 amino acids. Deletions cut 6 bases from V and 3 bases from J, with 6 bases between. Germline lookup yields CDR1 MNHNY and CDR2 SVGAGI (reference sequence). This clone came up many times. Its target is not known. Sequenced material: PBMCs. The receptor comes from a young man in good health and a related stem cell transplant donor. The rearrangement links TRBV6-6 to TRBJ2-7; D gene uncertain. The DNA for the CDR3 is TGTGCCAGCAGCCAGTTCTACGAGCAGTACTTC. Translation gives CASSQFYEQYF.